This entry features one TCR beta chain sequence. Its antigen is unknown. A J-beta primer mix and a sample-barcoded 5' primer were used in a second PCR of roughly 7 to 12 cycles. TCRdb fed the 5' RACE reads into MiXCR, producing one record per CDR3 protein. The sample records about 640,000 distinct CDR3 sequences, around 54% being singletons. The sample originates from a study of blood T cells in healthy people across ages. Findings and caveats of the study: It was not possible, with unsorted PBMCs, to conclusively compare naive and antigen-experienced cells. Naive CD4+ cells and diversity were both higher in long-lived donors than in aged donors.

The CDR3 runs 14 residues. Healthy individuals of Caucasian origin from Russia, aged roughly 6 to 100, served as donors. Each of the donors had 9 to 10 milliliters of peripheral blood drawn into EDTA-treated Vacutainer tubes. This chain links TRBV21-1 with TRBJ2-5; TRBD1 is the table's D call and was not checked against the DNA. TRBV21-1 is given as a pseudogene. The clonotype originates from a man in his 60s in good health. The sequencing sample was made of blood. CDR3 loop: CASKLGQTQETQYF. The CDR3 DNA reads TGTGCCAGCAAGTTGGGACAGACCCAAGAGACCCAGTACTTC.